This TCR beta chain was sequenced during a study of CDR3 diversity in severe acne. TCRdb re-called the PCR reads with MiXCR, one entry per CDR3 protein. The repertoire consists of fewer than 90,000 distinct CDR3 sequences, with around 50% occurring once and the leading ten covering around 10%. This clonotype was seen a single time. A much larger clone differs from this one at a single base, so this may be a read error. The specimen was blood. This TCR came from a male donor with severe acne vulgaris.

CDR3 residues: CASRGALGETQYF. The CDR3 region has the DNA TGTGCCAGCAGAGGGGCCCTCGGGGAGACCCAGTACTTC. This sequence joins TRBV5-6 and TRBJ2-5; TRBD1 is a possible D gene (5 bases). V shed 5 bases and J shed 5 bases, with 13 bases lying between them. This CDR3 contains 13 residues. Germline lookup yields CDR1 SGHDT and CDR2 YYEEEE.